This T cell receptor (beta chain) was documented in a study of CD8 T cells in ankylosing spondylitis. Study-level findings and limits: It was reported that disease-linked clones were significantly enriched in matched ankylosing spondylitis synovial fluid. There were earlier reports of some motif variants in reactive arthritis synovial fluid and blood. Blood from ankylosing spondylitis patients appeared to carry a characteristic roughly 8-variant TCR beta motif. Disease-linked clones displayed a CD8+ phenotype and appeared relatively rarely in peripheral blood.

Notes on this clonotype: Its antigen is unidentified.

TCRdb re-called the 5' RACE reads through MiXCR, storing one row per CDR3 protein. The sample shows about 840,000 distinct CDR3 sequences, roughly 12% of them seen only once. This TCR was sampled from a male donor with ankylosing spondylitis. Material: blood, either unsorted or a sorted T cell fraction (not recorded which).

CDR3 coding DNA: TGTGCCAGCTCACCGAAATTAAGGATGGAAGCTTTCTTT. Its translation: CASSPKLRMEAFF. The rearrangement joins TRBV18 to TRBJ1-1; D gene unclear. The germline V gene encodes CDR1 KGHSH and CDR2 LQKENI. This CDR3 is built from 13 residues. V was clipped by 3 bases and J by 8 bases, with 13 bases between them.